These T cell receptor beta chains were read from a single sample in a study of breast tumors, draining lymph nodes, adjacent tissues. TCRdb reprocessed the multiplex PCR reads via MiXCR and lists one record per CDR3 protein. Here the sample spans 20,000 to 30,000 distinct CDR3 sequences, less than 25% being singletons. The sample comprised breast tumor tissue. The source of these receptors is a female donor with breast cancer. Some clones in this sample may be carry-over from other donors' samples. CDR3s include the opening cysteine and the closing phenylalanine or tryptophan. Each record gives: CDR3 length, D gene, J gene, clone size, V gene, CDR3 DNA, CDR3 protein. A D gene is named only where the DNA matches it firmly. Some rows have no size entry. The others give once, few or many, or a class for an expanded clone.

>18|TRBD1|TRBJ1-6|many|TRBV4-1
TGCGCCAGCAGCCAAGGGCACAGGGGGAACCCTTATAATTCACCCCTCCACTTT
CASSQGHRGNPYNSPLHF
>14|.|TRBJ2-7|many|TRBV10-3
TGTGCCATCAGTGACAGGAAGATCGAGGACGAGCAGTACTTC
CAISDRKIEDEQYF
>16|TRBD2|TRBJ2-2|.|TRBV20-1
TGCAGTGCTAGACGGCTAGCGGGAGAGAACACCGGGGAGCTGTTTTTT
CSARRLAGENTGELFF
>17|.|TRBJ1-6|large|TRBV9
TGTGCCAGCAGCGTAGAGGGCGGCAACTCCTATAATTCACCCCTCCACTTT
CASSVEGGNSYNSPLHF
>16|TRBD1|TRBJ2-2|many|TRBV14
TGTGCCAGCAGCCCCTGGACAGGGATGAACACCGGGGAGCTGTTTTTT
CASSPWTGMNTGELFF
>13|.|TRBJ1-1|few|TRBV5-5
TGTGCCAGCAGCTTGGCCTTGGCAGAGGAAGCTTTCTTT
CASSLALAEEAFF
>14|TRBD1|TRBJ2-5|many|TRBV5-1
TGCGCCAGTCGAAACAGGGGTGTGGGAGAGACCCAGTACTTC
CASRNRGVGETQYF
>15|TRBD2|TRBJ2-1|many|TRBV6-6
TGTGCCAGCAGTACCGAGCGGGAGTGGGGGAATGAGCAGTTCTTC
CASSTEREWGNEQFF
>13|.|TRBJ2-7|many|TRBV5-4
TGTGCCAGCAGCTCCTCCTATCCCTACGAGCAGTACTTC
CASSSSYPYEQYF
>16|TRBD1|TRBJ1-3|many|TRBV27
TGTGCCAGCAGTTTAGGACAGGGTTCTCCTGGAAACACCATATATTTT
CASSLGQGSPGNTIYF
>13|TRBD2|TRBJ2-3|large|TRBV10-2
TGCGCCAGCACCTTGGGGGGGGGAGATACGCAGTATTTT
CASTLGGGDTQYF
>14|.|TRBJ2-6|many|TRBV29-1
TGCAGCGTTGTCCAGGGAACTGGGGCCAACGTCCTGACTTTC
CSVVQGTGANVLTF
>15|.|TRBJ1-4|.|TRBV19
TGTGCCAGTAGTAGATCCGGGACGGTAAATGAGAAACTGTCTTTT
CASSRSGTVNEKLSF
>12|.|TRBJ2-7|many|TRBV11-2
TGTGCCAGCAGCTTCGGGATCTACGAGCAGTACTTC
CASSFGIYEQYF
>16|.|TRBJ1-5|many|TRBV6-5
TGTGCCAGCAGTAAAGGTACACCCTATAGCAATCAGCCCCAGCATTTT
CASSKGTPYSNQPQHF
>14|.|TRBJ1-2|.|TRBV9
TGTGCCTGCAGCGTAGCTCCAGACTTCTATGGCCACACCTTC
CACSVAPDFYGHTF
>13|.|TRBJ2-7|many|TRBV7-9
TGTGCCAGCAGCTTAGCCGGTAGGGACGAGCAGTACTTC
CASSLAGRDEQYF
>16|.|TRBJ1-3|many|TRBV12-3/TRBV12-4
TGTGCCACCAAAAAAGAAGGGGCGAGCTCTGGAAACACCATATATTTT
CATKKEGASSGNTIYF
>13|.|TRBJ1-2|many|TRBV5-1
TGCGCCAGCAGCACCTCAGGAGGCCATGGCTACACCTTC
CASSTSGGHGYTF
>16|.|TRBJ1-2|many|TRBV19
TGTGCCAGTAGTATGGCGAACTCTCGATTAGACTATGGCTACACCTTC
CASSMANSRLDYGYTF
>14|.|TRBJ2-1|many|TRBV2
TGTGCCAGCAGTGAAGGACGGACCGCCAATGAGCAGTTCTTC
CASSEGRTANEQFF
>15|TRBD1|TRBJ1-4|few|TRBV28
TGTGCCAGCAATTACGGGACAGGGAGGCATGAAAAACTGTTTTTT
CASNYGTGRHEKLFF
>13|TRBD1|TRBJ1-2|many|TRBV10-3
TGTGCCATCAACCGGGGACAGAACTATGGCTACACCTTC
CAINRGQNYGYTF
>16|.|TRBJ1-5|many|TRBV6-6
TGTGCCAGCCGCGGCTATTCAGGCGGGGGTTCTCAGCCCCAGCATTTT
CASRGYSGGGSQPQHF
>15|TRBD2|TRBJ2-5|once|TRBV11-2
TGTGCCAGCAGCATACTGGGAGGGCCGGGGGAGACCCAGTACTTC
CASSILGGPGETQYF
>11|.|TRBJ2-5|many|TRBV7-6
TGTGCCAGCAGCACCAGGGAGACCCAGTACTTC
CASSTRETQYF
>15|TRBD2|TRBJ2-4|many|TRBV10-2
TGCGCCAGCAGTGACGGGGGAGGGGCGGGGGACATTCAGTACTTC
CASSDGGGAGDIQYF
>16|TRBD2|TRBJ2-1|many|TRBV11-2
TGTGCCAGCAGCCCCGCCGGACTAGCGGGAGCAAGGGAGCAGTTCTTC
CASSPAGLAGAREQFF